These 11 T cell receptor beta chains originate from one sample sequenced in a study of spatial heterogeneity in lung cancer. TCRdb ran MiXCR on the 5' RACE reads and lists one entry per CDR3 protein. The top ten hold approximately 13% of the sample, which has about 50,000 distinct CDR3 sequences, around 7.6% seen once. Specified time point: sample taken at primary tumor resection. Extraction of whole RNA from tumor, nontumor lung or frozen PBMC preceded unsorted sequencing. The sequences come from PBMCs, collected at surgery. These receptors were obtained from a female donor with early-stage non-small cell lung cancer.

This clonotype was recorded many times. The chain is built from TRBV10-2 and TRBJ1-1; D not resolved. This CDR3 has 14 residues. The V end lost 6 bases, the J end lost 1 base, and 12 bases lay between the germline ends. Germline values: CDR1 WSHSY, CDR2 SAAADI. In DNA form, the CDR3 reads TGCGCCAGCAGGATGGACGGAGGGAACACTGAAGCTTTCTTT. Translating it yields CASRMDGGNTEAFF.

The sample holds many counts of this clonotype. CDR3 DNA: TGTGCCAGCTGGAGAGTGAGCGGGGTTAGTCCAGATACGCAGTATTTT. It specifies CASWRVSGVSPDTQYF. The chain has TRBV27 and TRBJ2-3; 7 bases agree with TRBD2. Germline V gene data show CDR1 as MNHEY and CDR2 as SMNVEV (reference sequence). There are 16 residues in the CDR3. J gave up 4 bases and V 8 bases, and 15 bases lay outside the gene matches.

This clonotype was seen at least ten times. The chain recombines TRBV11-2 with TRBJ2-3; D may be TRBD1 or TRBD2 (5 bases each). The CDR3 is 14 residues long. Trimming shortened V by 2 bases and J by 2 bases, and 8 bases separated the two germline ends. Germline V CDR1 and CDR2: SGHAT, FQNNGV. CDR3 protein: CASSLQGPTDTQYF. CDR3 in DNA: TGTGCCAGCAGCTTACAGGGACCCACAGATACGCAGTATTTT.

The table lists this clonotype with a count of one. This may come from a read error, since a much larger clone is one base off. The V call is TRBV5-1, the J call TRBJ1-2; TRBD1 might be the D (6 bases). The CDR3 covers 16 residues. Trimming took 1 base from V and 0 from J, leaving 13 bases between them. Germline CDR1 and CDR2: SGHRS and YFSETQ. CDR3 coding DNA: TGCGCCAGCAGCTTGCACCGGGACATCTCTAACTATGGCTACACCTTC. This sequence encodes CASSLHRDISNYGYTF.

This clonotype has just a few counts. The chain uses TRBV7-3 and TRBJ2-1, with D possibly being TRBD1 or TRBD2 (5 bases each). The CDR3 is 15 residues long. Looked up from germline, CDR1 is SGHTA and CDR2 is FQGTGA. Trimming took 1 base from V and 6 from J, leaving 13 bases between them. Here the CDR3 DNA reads TGTGCCAGCAGCTTAATCCAAGGTGGGGGCAATGAGCAGTTCTTC. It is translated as CASSLIQGGGNEQFF. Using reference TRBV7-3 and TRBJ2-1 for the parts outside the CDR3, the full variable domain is GAGVSQTPSNKVTEKGKYVELRCDPISGHTALYWYRQSLGQGPEFLIYFQGTGAADDSGLPNDRFFAVRPEGSVSTLKIQRTERGDSAVYLCASSLIQGGGNEQFFGPGTRLTVL.

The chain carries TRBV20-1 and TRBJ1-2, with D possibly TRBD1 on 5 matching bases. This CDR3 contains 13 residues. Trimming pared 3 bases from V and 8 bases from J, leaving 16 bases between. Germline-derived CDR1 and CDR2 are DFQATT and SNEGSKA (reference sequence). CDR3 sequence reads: CSASAGTAEGYTF. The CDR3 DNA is TGCAGTGCTAGTGCCGGGACTGCGGAGGGCTACACCTTC.

In DNA form, the CDR3 reads TGTGCCAGCAGTTATCCAATCCGGACAGGATCCAACACTGAAGCTTTCTTT. Amino acids: CASSYPIRTGSNTEAFF. The chain has TRBV6-2 or TRBV6-3 and TRBJ1-1; TRBD1 matches 7 bases. Trimming at V came to 3 bases and at J to 2 bases, leaving 12 bases not matched to a gene. The germline CDR1 and CDR2 sequences are MNHEY and SVGEGT. The length of the CDR3 is 17 residues.

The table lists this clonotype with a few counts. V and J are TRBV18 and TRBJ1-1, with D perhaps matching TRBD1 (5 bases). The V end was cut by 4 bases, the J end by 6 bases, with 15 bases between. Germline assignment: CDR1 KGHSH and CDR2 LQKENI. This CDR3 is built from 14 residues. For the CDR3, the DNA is TGTGCCAGCTCACGTCCATCCCGACAGCCTGAAGCTTTCTTT. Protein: CASSRPSRQPEAFF.

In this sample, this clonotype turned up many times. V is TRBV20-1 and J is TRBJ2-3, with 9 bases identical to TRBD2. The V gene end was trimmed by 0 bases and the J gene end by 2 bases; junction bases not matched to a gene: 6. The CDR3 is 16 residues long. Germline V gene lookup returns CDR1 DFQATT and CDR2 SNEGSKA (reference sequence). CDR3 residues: CSARDPLAGNTDTQYF. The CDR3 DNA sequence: TGCAGTGCTAGAGACCCTCTAGCGGGAAACACAGATACGCAGTATTTT.

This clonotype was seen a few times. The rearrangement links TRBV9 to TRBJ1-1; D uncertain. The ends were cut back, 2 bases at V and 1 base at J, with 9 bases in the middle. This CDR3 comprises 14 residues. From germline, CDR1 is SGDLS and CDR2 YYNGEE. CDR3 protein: CASSVGPRNTEAFF. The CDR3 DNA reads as TGTGCCAGCAGCGTGGGTCCGAGGAACACTGAAGCTTTCTTT.

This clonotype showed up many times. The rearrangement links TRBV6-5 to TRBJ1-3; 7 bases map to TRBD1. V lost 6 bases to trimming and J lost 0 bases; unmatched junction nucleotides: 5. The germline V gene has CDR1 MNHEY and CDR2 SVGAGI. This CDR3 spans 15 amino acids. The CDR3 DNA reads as TGTGCCAGCAGGTCGGGACAGTACTCTGGAAACACCATATATTTT. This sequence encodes CASRSGQYSGNTIYF.